A single sample is the source of the 29 T cell receptor beta chains below, sequenced in a study of cytomegalovirus exposure and HLA in healthy donors. The PCR employed 60 Vbeta primers together with 13 Jbeta primers. Repertoires were generated with immunoSEQ multiplex PCR, while TCRdb's copy carries only in-frame clones and drops some. The table has 85,000 to 100,000 clones, over 60% seen once. The sequencing input was PBMCs. The receptors derive from a male donor in good health and CMV-seropositive.

The chain carries TRBV6-1 and TRBJ1-2; TRBD1 aligns across 9 bases. This CDR3 spans 13 amino acids. Germline values: CDR1 MNHNS, CDR2 SASEGT. V lost 4 bases, J lost 5 bases, and 2 bases stayed unmatched. CDR3 sequence: CASSAGTGYGYTF. In nucleotides, the CDR3 is TGTGCCAGCAGTGCCGGGACAGGGTATGGCTACACCTTC.

This sequence joins TRBV6-5 and TRBJ1-2; D possibly corresponds to TRBD1 (6 bases). Trimming removed 0 bases at V and 8 bases at J, with 16 bases between. Germline V gene sequence: CDR1 MNHEY, CDR2 SVGAGI. The CDR3 is 15 residues long. The DNA for the CDR3 is TGTGCCAGCAGTTACTCTGGCAGGGGATGGGAGGGCTACACCTTC. Translation gives CASSYSGRGWEGYTF.

This clone was recorded a few times. The chain uses TRBV6-1 and TRBJ2-7, with D perhaps matching TRBD1 (6 bases). Trimming pared 4 bases from V and 1 base from J, leaving 14 bases between. The germline gives CDR1 MNHNS, CDR2 SASEGT. The CDR3 is 15 residues long. DNA for the CDR3: TGTGCCAGCAGTGTCGGGACAACCTCGTCCTACGAGCAGTACTTC. Translating it yields CASSVGTTSSYEQYF.

V is TRBV27 and J is TRBJ1-2; D is perhaps TRBD1 (6 bases). The CDR3 totals 15 residues. Deletions cut 2 bases from V and 4 bases from J, with 14 bases between. The V gene's germline CDR1 is MNHEY and CDR2 SMNVEV (reference sequence). CDR3 sequence reads: CASSLGGGAPYGYTF. The CDR3, as DNA: TGTGCCAGCAGTTTAGGCGGGGGGGCTCCCTATGGCTACACCTTC.

The rearrangement links TRBV9 to TRBJ1-2; no reliable D call. The CDR3 has 12 residues. V was clipped by 2 bases and J by 7 bases, with 9 bases between them. Germline CDR1 and CDR2: SGDLS and YYNGEE. The CDR3 here is CASSVSGFGYTF. For the CDR3, the DNA is TGTGCCAGCAGCGTCTCGGGGTTTGGCTACACCTTC.

This clone was recorded many times. The chain recombines TRBV27 with TRBJ2-1; D might be TRBD1 (5 bases). The CDR3 has 17 amino acids. Trimming removed 0 bases at V and 2 bases at J, with 14 bases between. Germline CDR1 and CDR2: MNHEY and SMNVEV (reference sequence). The CDR3: CASSLSRRIGAYNEQFF. The CDR3, as DNA: TGTGCCAGCAGTTTATCCCGCAGGATAGGGGCCTACAATGAGCAGTTCTTC.

The chain carries TRBV5-6 and TRBJ1-2, with 7 bases matching TRBD1. CDR1 and CDR2 from the germline V gene are SGHDT and YYEEEE. The CDR3 spans 17 residues. V shed 3 bases and J 4 bases; nucleotides not matched to a gene: 15. This CDR3 is CASSSYRKGGQFYGYTF. The CDR3 coding sequence is TGTGCCAGCAGCTCCTATAGAAAGGGGGGACAGTTCTATGGCTACACCTTC.

The rearrangement uses TRBV13 and TRBJ1-2, with TRBD1 identical over 7 bases. The CDR3 is 15 residues long. Germline V lookup: CDR1 PRHDT, CDR2 FYEKMQ (reference sequence). V shed 1 base, J shed 8 bases, and the junction held 10 bases outside the gene matches. CDR3 loop: CASSLANRGQEGYTF. The CDR3 DNA reads as TGTGCCAGCAGCTTAGCAAACAGGGGTCAGGAAGGCTACACCTTC.

This chain connects TRBV7-9 to TRBJ2-2, with 9 bases lining up with TRBD2. Per germline, CDR1 SEHNR and CDR2 FQNEAQ (reference sequence). This CDR3 comprises 17 residues. V was clipped by 1 base and J by 4 bases; unmatched bases: 7. The CDR3 DNA follows: TGTGCCAGCAGCTTAGAGGGCCTAGCGGGGACCACCGGGGAGCTGTTTTTT. Translated: CASSLEGLAGTTGELFF.

V and J are TRBV6-5 and TRBJ1-6; D might be TRBD1 (6 bases). V shed 4 bases and J shed 4 bases, with 8 bases lying between them. This CDR3 region has 14 residues. Germline V gene lookup returns CDR1 MNHEY and CDR2 SVGAGI. The CDR3 region has the DNA TGTGCCAGCAGTTCCAGGGGTTATAATTCACCCCTCCACTTT. It encodes CASSSRGYNSPLHF.

This clone was counted a few times. The rearrangement joins TRBV19 to TRBJ1-1; 12 bases align to TRBD1. CDR1 and CDR2 (germline): LNHDA, SQIVND (reference sequence). The CDR3 runs to 13 residues. V lost 4 bases, J lost 8 bases, and 2 bases stayed unmatched. The CDR3 protein is CASSTGQGAEAFF. The CDR3 DNA sequence: TGTGCCAGTAGTACGGGACAGGGGGCCGAAGCTTTCTTT.

The CDR3 sequence is CATSKRVGGNLKGYEQYF. CDR3 bases: TGTGCCACCAGCAAACGGGTAGGAGGAAACCTCAAGGGATACGAGCAGTACTTC. The rearrangement joins TRBV15 to TRBJ2-7; D might be TRBD2 (5 bases). CDR3 length equals 18 residues. Germline V CDR1 and CDR2: LNHNV, YYDKDF (reference sequence). V dropped 4 bases and J dropped 4 bases, with 26 bases sitting between them.

This chain's CDR3 is CASSGAGVGEKLFF. DNA for the CDR3: TGTGCCAGCAGCGGGGCGGGGGTAGGGGAAAAACTGTTTTTT. The chain is built from TRBV7-2 and TRBJ1-4; possibly TRBD1 for D (5 bases). The CDR3 contains 14 residues. Germline CDR1 and CDR2: SGHTA and FQGNSA. V was clipped by 5 bases and J by 8 bases, with 15 bases between them.

The chain has TRBV5-4 and TRBJ1-1, with D possibly TRBD1 on 5 matching bases. The CDR3 spans 14 residues. Germline V lookup: CDR1 SGHNT, CDR2 YYREEE (reference sequence). V dropped 0 bases and J dropped 1 base, with 7 bases sitting between them. Here the CDR3 DNA reads TGTGCCAGCAGCTTGGCCGGGGGGAACACTGAAGCTTTCTTT. Translation gives CASSLAGGNTEAFF.

The rearrangement joins TRBV2 to TRBJ2-2, with TRBD1 as a possible D gene (5 bases). CDR3 length: 14 residues. Per the germline V gene, CDR1 is SNHLY and CDR2 is FYNNEI. Deletions cut 7 bases from V and 1 base from J, with 10 bases between. In DNA, the CDR3 is TGTGCCAGCATAGCAGGGTTGAACACCGGGGAGCTGTTTTTT. Translated, it gives CASIAGLNTGELFF.

The CDR3 loop reads CAWLGQSNEKLFF. The CDR3 bases are TGTGCCTGGTTGGGACAGAGTAATGAAAAACTGTTTTTT. The rearrangement links TRBV30 to TRBJ1-4; TRBD1 matches 7 bases. Looked up from germline, CDR1 is GTSNPN and CDR2 is SVGIG (reference sequence). J was trimmed by 4 bases and V by 5 bases; bases with no gene match: 4. The CDR3 is 13 amino acids. The whole variable domain, filled in from reference TRBV30 and TRBJ1-4, reads SQTIHQWPATLVQPVGSPLSLECTVEGTSNPNLYWYRQAAGRGLQLLFYSVGIGQISSEVPQNLSASRPQDRQFILSSKKLLLSDSGFYLCAWLGQSNEKLFFGSGTQLSVL.

The chain employs TRBV2 and TRBJ1-1; a possible D gene is TRBD1 (5 bases). With 4 bases removed from V and 1 base from J, the gap between germline ends came to 13 bases. The CDR3 spans 15 residues. Germline V gene data show CDR1 as SNHLY and CDR2 as FYNNEI. The CDR3 sequence is CASSVLGLKNTEAFF. DNA of the CDR3: TGTGCCAGCAGTGTATTGGGACTGAAGAACACTGAAGCTTTCTTT.

The chain recombines TRBV7-9 with TRBJ2-2; D is possibly TRBD1 (5 bases). The ends were cut back, 6 bases at V and 4 bases at J, with 9 bases in the middle. This CDR3 region has 13 residues. Looked up from germline, CDR1 is SEHNR and CDR2 is FQNEAQ (reference sequence). In nucleotides, the CDR3 is TGTGCCAGCAGGTCAGGGCCCACCGGGGAGCTGTTTTTT. Protein sequence: CASRSGPTGELFF. Based on the CDR3 plus reference TRBV7-9 and TRBJ2-2, the full variable domain is DTGVSQNPRHKITKRGQNVTFRCDPISEHNRLYWYRQTLGQGPEFLTYFQNEAQLEKSRLLSDRFSAERPKGSFSTLEIQRTEQGDSAMYLCASRSGPTGELFFGEGSRLTVL.

V usage is TRBV6-1 and J usage is TRBJ1-2; possibly TRBD1 for D (6 bases). This CDR3 contains 14 residues. Germline V gene lookup returns CDR1 MNHNS and CDR2 SASEGT. Trimming left V 0 bases short and J 7 bases short, with 12 bases between. CDR3 sequence: CASSEAGGALGYTF. The CDR3 nucleotides are TGTGCCAGCAGTGAAGCGGGGGGGGCGCTTGGCTACACCTTC.

In its sample, this clone was seen a few times. This chain links TRBV11-3 with TRBJ1-1; weak D call: TRBD1 (5 bases). The CDR3 is made up of 15 amino acids. Germline-derived CDR1 and CDR2 are SGHNT and YENEEA. V was pared by 1 base and J by 0 bases, with 9 bases between. As DNA, the CDR3 is TGTGCCAGCAGCTTAGGGGGGGGGATGAACACTGAAGCTTTCTTT. This encodes CASSLGGGMNTEAFF. The whole variable domain, filled in from reference TRBV11-3 and TRBJ1-1, reads EAGVVQSPRYKIIEKKQPVAFWCNPISGHNTLYWYLQNLGQGPELLIRYENEEAVDDSQLPKDRFSAERLKGVDSTLKIQPAELGDSAVYLCASSLGGGMNTEAFFGQGTRLTVV.

This sequence joins TRBV6-1 and TRBJ1-2; a possible D gene is TRBD1 (5 bases). Between the trimmed V and J ends, which lost 0 bases and 3 bases, there was a span of 11 bases. Per the germline V gene, CDR1 is MNHNS and CDR2 is SASEGT. This CDR3 region has 15 residues. CDR3 sequence reads: CASSEAGRVDYGYTF. The CDR3 DNA is TGTGCCAGCAGTGAAGCGGGCAGGGTGGACTATGGCTACACCTTC.

The chain couples TRBV2 to TRBJ1-2; possibly TRBD1 for D (6 bases). The CDR3 is made up of 16 amino acids. V was shortened by 7 bases and J by 6 bases, with 24 bases between the two germline ends. Germline-derived CDR1 and CDR2 are SNHLY and FYNNEI. CDR3 sequence: CASTRGRGGRLDGYTF. For the CDR3, the DNA is TGTGCCAGCACACGGGGTCGAGGGGGACGGTTGGATGGCTACACCTTC.

This chain joins TRBV29-1 and TRBJ1-1; 9 positions match TRBD1. CDR3 length: 17 residues. J gave up 1 base and V 7 bases, and 16 bases lay outside the gene matches. The germline CDR1 and CDR2 sequences are SQVTM and ANQGSEA. CDR3 region: CSGAKIRDRVRNTEAFF. CDR3 DNA: TGCAGCGGGGCGAAGATCCGGGACAGGGTGAGGAACACTGAAGCTTTCTTT.

This clone was observed a single time. The chain has TRBV10-2 and TRBJ1-1; D ambiguous. Trimming stripped 7 bases from V and 6 bases from J, with 9 bases between. Germline CDR1 is WSHSY and CDR2 is SAAADI. The CDR3 is made up of 11 amino acids. The DNA for the CDR3 is TGCGCCAGCACCCACGGTCCTGAAGCTTTCTTT. It specifies CASTHGPEAFF.

This clone was seen a single time. The rearrangement joins TRBV27 to TRBJ2-5; a possible D gene is TRBD2 (7 bases). This CDR3 region has 15 residues. Germline V gene data show CDR1 as MNHEY and CDR2 as SMNVEV (reference sequence). Trimming shortened V by 5 bases and J by 5 bases, and 18 bases separated the two germline ends. Here the CDR3 DNA reads TGTGCCAGCAGTCAAGGACGGGGGGCCAGGGAGACCCAGTACTTC. It yields the protein CASSQGRGARETQYF.

Of note for this clone: Other DNA sequences of this sample code for an identical CDR3. The V gene is TRBV30, the J gene TRBJ1-6; 12 bases map to TRBD1. V shed 0 bases and J 13 bases; nucleotides not matched to a gene: 4. Germline CDR1 is GTSNPN and CDR2 is SVGIG (reference sequence). The CDR3 length is 14 residues. The CDR3 DNA follows: TGTGCCTGGAGTGTAGGGACAGGGGGCTCGCCCCTCCACTTT. Its protein product is CAWSVGTGGSPLHF.

This chain links TRBV5-1 with TRBJ2-7; D is possibly TRBD1 (6 bases). Germline CDR1 SGHRS, CDR2 YFSETQ. The CDR3 runs 16 residues. The ends were cut back, 4 bases at V and 5 bases at J, with 22 bases in the middle. In DNA, the CDR3 is TGCGCCAGCAGCGGCTCAGGGGCGGTAAAGGGAAACGAGCAGTACTTC. Residues: CASSGSGAVKGNEQYF.

This chain uses TRBV19 with TRBJ1-4, with D possibly matching TRBD1 (5 bases). Germline CDR1 LNHDA, CDR2 SQIVND (reference sequence). CDR3 length: 13 amino acids. The V end lost 6 bases, the J end lost 7 bases, and 12 bases lay between the germline ends. In DNA form, the CDR3 reads TGTGCCAGTAGGGCTCAGGGAATTGAAAAACTGTTTTTT. The encoded protein is CASRAQGIEKLFF. Supplemented by reference TRBV19 and TRBJ1-4, the full variable domain reads DGGITQSPKYLFRKEGQNVTLSCEQNLNHDAMYWYRQDPGQGLRLIYYSQIVNDFQKGDIAEGYSVSREKKESFPLTVTSAQKNPTAFYLCASRAQGIEKLFFGSGTQLSVL.

The chain is built from TRBV7-2 and TRBJ2-7; 13 bases match TRBD2. After removal of 4 bases from V and 4 bases from J, the junction contained 7 bases not matched to a gene. CDR1 and CDR2 from the germline V gene are SGHTA and FQGNSA. The CDR3 extends over 16 amino acids. The CDR3 spells CASSSSGTSGEYEQYF. The DNA of the CDR3 is TGTGCCAGCAGCTCCTCGGGGACTAGCGGGGAATACGAGCAGTACTTC.